The 3 T cell receptor beta chains below come from one sample, sequenced in a study of blood T cell repertoires in COVID-19. Sequencing was performed with immunoSEQ multiplex PCR; in TCRdb, only in-frame clones are kept and a portion is missing. The table shows approximately 74,000 clones, with nearly 80% occurring only once. The sample taken for sequencing was peripheral blood. All receptors derive from a human donor in a cohort sampled during active COVID-19.

V and J are TRBV11-1 and TRBJ2-7; D call uncertain. Germline V gene lookup returns CDR1 SGHAT and CDR2 FQDESV (reference sequence). The CDR3 has 11 residues. Trimming stripped 5 bases from V and 4 bases from J, with 6 bases between. DNA for the CDR3: TGTGCCAGCAGCCTCCAGTACGAGCAGTACTTC. Residues: CASSLQYEQYF.

The chain couples TRBV6-5 to TRBJ2-7, with 8 bases that match TRBD1. The CDR3 consists of 12 residues. The V and J ends lost 6 bases and 6 bases, in that order; junction bases with no gene match: 4. The V gene's germline CDR1 is MNHEY and CDR2 SVGAGI. The CDR3 coding sequence is TGTGCCAGCAGGGACAGGGTACGCGAGCAGTACTTC. Its translation: CASRDRVREQYF.

The chain carries TRBV3-1 (or the pseudogene TRBV3-2) and TRBJ2-3; 11 positions agree with TRBD2. This CDR3 comprises 15 residues. CDR1 is LGHDT, CDR2 YNNKEL, per germline (reference sequence). V gave up 2 bases and J gave up 3 bases; unmatched junction bases: 1. CDR3 sequence reads: CASSQLAGGTDTQYF. DNA of the CDR3: TGTGCCAGCAGCCAACTAGCGGGGGGTACAGATACGCAGTATTTT.